A selection of T cell receptor beta chains follows, all from one sample in a study of PD-L1 blockade in urothelial cancer. TCRdb's table, derived via immunoSEQ multiplex PCR, lists solely in-frame clones and lacks some. The profile shows about 50,000 clones, approximately 77% of them singletons. The sequenced sample was PBMCs, obtained around atezolizumab (anti-PD-L1) treatment. The source is a man between 70 and 80 years old with urothelial cancer. Each CDR3 is given with its conserved first and last residue. D genes are given only for firm matches. Rows give clone size only sometimes, using once, few, many, or a class for an expanded clone.

d_gene	v_gene	abundance	j_gene	CDR3nt	CDR3aa
TRBD1	TRBV9	.	TRBJ1-2	TGTGCCAGCAGCGTAGGGGGGACAGGGAAGGGCTACACCTTC	CASSVGGTGKGYTF
.	TRBV11-2	.	TRBJ2-5	TGTGCCAGCAGCTTAGTAAAAGAGACCCAGTACTTC	CASSLVKETQYF
TRBD1	TRBV19	.	TRBJ1-1	TGTGCCAGTAGTCAGGGACAGGGCTTTGAAGCTTTCTTT	CASSQGQGFEAFF
TRBD1	TRBV28	.	TRBJ1-4	TGTGCCAGCAGTCCCGTACCGGGACAGGCCGTTGAAAAACTGTTTTTT	CASSPVPGQAVEKLFF
.	TRBV2	.	TRBJ2-7	TGTGCCAGCACTCCGACCTCTCTAGGCTACGAGCAGTACTTC	CASTPTSLGYEQYF
.	TRBV30	.	TRBJ2-1	TGTGCCTGGACCGTTTACAATGAGCAGTTCTTC	CAWTVYNEQFF
.	TRBV5-5	.	TRBJ2-3	TGTGCCAGCAGCTTGCGTCGGGGGGCCCGCACAGATACGCAGTATTTT	CASSLRRGARTDTQYF
.	TRBV25-1	few	TRBJ1-2	TGTGCCAGCAGTGAAGGCAGGGTGGGCTACACCTTC	CASSEGRVGYTF
.	TRBV5-8	once	TRBJ1-5	TGTGCCAGCAGCTGGACAGTCTTCAATCAGCCCCAGCATTTT	CASSWTVFNQPQHF
TRBD1	TRBV7-6	.	TRBJ2-7	TGTGCCAGCAGCCACGCCGGACAGGGAACCTACGAGCAGTACTTC	CASSHAGQGTYEQYF
TRBD2	TRBV6-5	.	TRBJ2-3	TGTGCCAGCAGTAGGGAGGGTCCCCCGTCCGATACGCAGTATTTT	CASSREGPPSDTQYF
TRBD2	TRBV7-2	.	TRBJ2-7	TGTGCCAGCAGCTCCGGGACTAGTATTGGGGTGCAGTACTTC	CASSSGTSIGVQYF
TRBD2	TRBV25-1	.	TRBJ2-5	TGTGCCAGCAGTGTTACTAGCGGGAGGGCCAATGAGAGGACCCAGTACTTC	CASSVTSGRANERTQYF
TRBD1	TRBV5-4	.	TRBJ2-5	TGTGCCAGCAGCTCTCAACAGGGGTCCCGGGAGACCCAGTACTTC	CASSSQQGSRETQYF
TRBD2	TRBV18	.	TRBJ2-5	TGTGCCAGCTCCGCGGGGGTACAAGAGACCCAGTACTTC	CASSAGVQETQYF
.	TRBV7-2	.	TRBJ2-1	TGTGCCAGCACCGCTAGGGGGCGGGGGGATTACAATGAGCAGTTCTTC	CASTARGRGDYNEQFF
TRBD1	TRBV2	.	TRBJ2-5	TGTGCCAGCAGTAGACAGGGGGAGACCCAGTACTTC	CASSRQGETQYF
TRBD2	TRBV7-3	.	TRBJ2-7	TGTGCCAGCAGCCCCCTCGGCGGGGGATCGGGCGAGCAGTACTTC	CASSPLGGGSGEQYF
TRBD1	TRBV7-8	.	TRBJ1-3	TGTGCCAGCAGTCCAATGCGAATTCCGGGACAGGGTAAACCCAGCTCTGGAAACACCATATATTTT	CASSPMRIPGQGKPSSGNTIYF
TRBD1	TRBV27	.	TRBJ1-2	TGTGCCAGCAGTCCTACGACAGGGCGATCTAACTATGGCTACACCTTC	CASSPTTGRSNYGYTF
.	TRBV7-2	.	TRBJ2-3	TGTGCCAGCAGTCTCAAGCGACTCCAGAGCACAGATACGCAGTATTTT	CASSLKRLQSTDTQYF
.	TRBV19	.	TRBJ1-1	TGTGCCAGTAGTATGGTGGGACAGAACACTGAAGCTTTCTTT	CASSMVGQNTEAFF
.	TRBV11-3	once	TRBJ1-2	TGTGCCAGCAGCCCTGAGAACTTTAACTATGGCTACACCTTC	CASSPENFNYGYTF
.	TRBV19	few	TRBJ1-1	TGTGCCAGTAGTATCCGACAGGCCGGGAACACTGAAGCTTTCTTT	CASSIRQAGNTEAFF
TRBD1	TRBV30	.	TRBJ1-3	TGTGCCTTAGGACAGGGCGCTGGAAACACCATATATTTT	CALGQGAGNTIYF
.	TRBV29-1	.	TRBJ2-7	TGCGGCGTTGGTCCCAGGGCCAGGATCTACGAGCAGTACTTC	CGVGPRARIYEQYF
.	TRBV15	.	TRBJ1-4	TGTGCCACCAGCAGAGATCGGCAGGGAACAGATGAAAAACTGTTTTTT	CATSRDRQGTDEKLFF
TRBD2	TRBV7-8	.	TRBJ2-5	TGTGCCAGCAGCACTCGACGGACTAGCGGGAGGGCGGAGGGGGAGACCCAGTACTTC	CASSTRRTSGRAEGETQYF
TRBD1	TRBV11-3	.	TRBJ2-3	TGTGCCAGCAGCGCCAGACAGGGGGCAGGCACAGATACGCAGTATTTT	CASSARQGAGTDTQYF
TRBD1	TRBV5-6	.	TRBJ2-1	TGTGCCAGCAGCTTGGACCTCTCAGGGGGCGGCGAGCAGTTCTTC	CASSLDLSGGGEQFF
TRBD1	TRBV25-1	.	TRBJ2-3	TGTGCCAGCAGCGAAGGACAGGGGTTCTCAGATACGCAGTATTTT	CASSEGQGFSDTQYF